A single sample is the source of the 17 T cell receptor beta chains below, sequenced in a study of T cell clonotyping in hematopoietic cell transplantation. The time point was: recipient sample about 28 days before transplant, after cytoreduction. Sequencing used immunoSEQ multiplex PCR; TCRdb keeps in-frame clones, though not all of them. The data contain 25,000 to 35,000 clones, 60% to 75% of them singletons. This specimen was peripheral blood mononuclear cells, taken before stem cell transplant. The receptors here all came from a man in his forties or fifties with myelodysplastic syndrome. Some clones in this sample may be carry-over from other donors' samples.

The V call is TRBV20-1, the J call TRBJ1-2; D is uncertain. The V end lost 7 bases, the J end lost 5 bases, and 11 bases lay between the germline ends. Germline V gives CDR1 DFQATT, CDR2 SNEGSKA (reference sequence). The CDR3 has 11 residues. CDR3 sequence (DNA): TGCAGTGTAAACCCGGGTTATGGCTACACCTTC. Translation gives CSVNPGYGYTF.

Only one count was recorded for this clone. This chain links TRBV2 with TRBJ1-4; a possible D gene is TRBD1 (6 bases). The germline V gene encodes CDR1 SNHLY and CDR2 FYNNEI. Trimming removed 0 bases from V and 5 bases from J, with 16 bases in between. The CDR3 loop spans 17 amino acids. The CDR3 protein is CASSEAPTGSGNEKLFF. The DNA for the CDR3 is TGTGCCAGCAGTGAAGCCCCTACAGGGTCGGGAAATGAAAAACTGTTTTTT.

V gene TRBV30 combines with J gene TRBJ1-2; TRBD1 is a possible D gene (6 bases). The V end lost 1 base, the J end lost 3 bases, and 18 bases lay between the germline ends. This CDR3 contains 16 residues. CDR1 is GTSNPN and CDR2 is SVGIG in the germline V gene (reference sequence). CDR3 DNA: TGTGCCTGGAGTGGGGGCAGGGGAAAGACTCACTATGGCTACACCTTC. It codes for CAWSGGRGKTHYGYTF.

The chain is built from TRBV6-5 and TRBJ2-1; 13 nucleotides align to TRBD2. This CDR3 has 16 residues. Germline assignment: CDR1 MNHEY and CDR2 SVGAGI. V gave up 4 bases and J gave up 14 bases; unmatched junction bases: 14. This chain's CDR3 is CASSSPGLAGPGVKFF. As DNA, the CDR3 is TGTGCCAGCAGTTCGCCGGGACTAGCGGGACCCGGGGTTAAGTTCTTC.

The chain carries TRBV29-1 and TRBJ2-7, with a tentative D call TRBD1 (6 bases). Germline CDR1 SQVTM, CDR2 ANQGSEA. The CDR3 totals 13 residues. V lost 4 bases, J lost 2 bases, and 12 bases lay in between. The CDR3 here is CSVAPQGTYEQYF. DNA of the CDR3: TGCAGCGTTGCCCCACAGGGCACCTACGAGCAGTACTTC.

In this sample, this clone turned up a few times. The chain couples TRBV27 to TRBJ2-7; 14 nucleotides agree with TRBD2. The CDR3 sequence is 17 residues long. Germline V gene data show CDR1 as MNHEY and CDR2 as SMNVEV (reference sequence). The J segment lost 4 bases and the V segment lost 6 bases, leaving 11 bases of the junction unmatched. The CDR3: CASRTITGTSGSYEQYF. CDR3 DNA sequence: TGTGCCAGCAGGACTATCACCGGGACTAGCGGGAGTTACGAGCAGTACTTC.

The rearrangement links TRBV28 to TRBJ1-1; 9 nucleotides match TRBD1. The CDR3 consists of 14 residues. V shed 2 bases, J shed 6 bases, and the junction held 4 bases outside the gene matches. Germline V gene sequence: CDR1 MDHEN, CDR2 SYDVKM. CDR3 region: CASSLRDRVAEAFF. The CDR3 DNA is TGTGCCAGCAGTTTAAGGGACAGGGTAGCTGAAGCTTTCTTT. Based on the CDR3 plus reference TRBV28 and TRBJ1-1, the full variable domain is DVKVTQSSRYLVKRTGEKVFLECVQDMDHENMFWYRQDPGLGLRLIYFSYDVKMKEKGDIPEGYSVSREKKERFSLILESASTNQTSMYLCASSLRDRVAEAFFGQGTRLTVV.

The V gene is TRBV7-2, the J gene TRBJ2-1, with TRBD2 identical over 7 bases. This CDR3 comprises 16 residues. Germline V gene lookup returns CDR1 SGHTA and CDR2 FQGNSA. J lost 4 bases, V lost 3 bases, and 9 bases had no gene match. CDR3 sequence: CASSFPTGLTYNEQFF. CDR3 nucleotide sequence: TGTGCCAGCAGCTTTCCCACGGGACTAACGTACAATGAGCAGTTCTTC.

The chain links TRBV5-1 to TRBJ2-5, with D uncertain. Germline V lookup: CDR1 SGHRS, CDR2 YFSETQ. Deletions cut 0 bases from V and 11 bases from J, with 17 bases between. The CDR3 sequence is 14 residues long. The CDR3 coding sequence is TGCGCCAGCAGCTTGGAACCCCCCCTGGGTGAGCAGTACTTC. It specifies CASSLEPPLGEQYF.

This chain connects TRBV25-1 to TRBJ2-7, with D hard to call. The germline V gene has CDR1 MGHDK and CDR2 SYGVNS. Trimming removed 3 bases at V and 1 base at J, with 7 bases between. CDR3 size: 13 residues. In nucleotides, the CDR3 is TGTGCCAGCAGTGAGCTTCTGTCCTACGAGCAGTACTTC. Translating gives CASSELLSYEQYF.

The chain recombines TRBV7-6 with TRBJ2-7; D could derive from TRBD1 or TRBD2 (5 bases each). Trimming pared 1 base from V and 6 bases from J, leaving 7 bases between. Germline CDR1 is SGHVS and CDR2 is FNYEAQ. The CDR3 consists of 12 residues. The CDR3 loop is CASSLVGVEQYF. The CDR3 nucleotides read TGTGCCAGCAGCTTAGTGGGGGTCGAGCAGTACTTC.

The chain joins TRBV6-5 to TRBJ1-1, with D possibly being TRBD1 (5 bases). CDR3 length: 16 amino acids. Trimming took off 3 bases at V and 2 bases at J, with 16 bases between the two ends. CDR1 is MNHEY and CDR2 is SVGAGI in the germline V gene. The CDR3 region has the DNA TGTGCCAGCAGTTATTCGCTACGGGACGGTAACACTGAAGCTTTCTTT. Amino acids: CASSYSLRDGNTEAFF.

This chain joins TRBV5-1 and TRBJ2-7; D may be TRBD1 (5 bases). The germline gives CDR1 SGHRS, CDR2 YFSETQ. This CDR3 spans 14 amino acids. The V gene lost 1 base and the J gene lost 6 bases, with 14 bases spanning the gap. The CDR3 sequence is CASSLSQGPSEQYF. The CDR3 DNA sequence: TGCGCCAGCAGCTTGTCCCAGGGTCCGTCCGAGCAGTACTTC.

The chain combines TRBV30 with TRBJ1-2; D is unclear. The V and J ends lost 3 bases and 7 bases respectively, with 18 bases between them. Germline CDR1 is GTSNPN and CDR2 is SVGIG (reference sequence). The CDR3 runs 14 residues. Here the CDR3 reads CAWSGSLLSGGYTF. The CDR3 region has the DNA TGTGCCTGGAGCGGGTCGCTGTTATCCGGTGGCTACACCTTC. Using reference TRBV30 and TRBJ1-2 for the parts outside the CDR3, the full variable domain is SQTIHQWPATLVQPVGSPLSLECTVEGTSNPNLYWYRQAAGRGLQLLFYSVGIGQISSEVPQNLSASRPQDRQFILSSKKLLLSDSGFYLCAWSGSLLSGGYTFGSGTRLTVV.

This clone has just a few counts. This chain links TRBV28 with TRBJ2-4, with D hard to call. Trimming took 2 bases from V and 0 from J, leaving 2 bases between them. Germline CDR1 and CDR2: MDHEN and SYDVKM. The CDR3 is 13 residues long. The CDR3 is CASSLLAKNIQYF. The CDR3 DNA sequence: TGTGCCAGCAGTTTACTAGCCAAAAACATTCAGTACTTC.

The CDR3 sequence: CAWEPQTAHLGRYEQYF. The CDR3, as DNA: TGTGCCTGGGAACCCCAAACGGCTCACTTGGGTCGGTACGAGCAGTACTTC. V is TRBV30 and J is TRBJ2-7; D uncertain. V shed 5 bases and J shed 4 bases, with 27 bases lying between them. CDR1 and CDR2 (germline): GTSNPN, SVGIG (reference sequence). The CDR3 has 17 amino acids. The variable domain in full, with the rest retrieved from reference TRBV30 and TRBJ2-7, is SQTIHQWPATLVQPVGSPLSLECTVEGTSNPNLYWYRQAAGRGLQLLFYSVGIGQISSEVPQNLSASRPQDRQFILSSKKLLLSDSGFYLCAWEPQTAHLGRYEQYFGPGTRLTVT.

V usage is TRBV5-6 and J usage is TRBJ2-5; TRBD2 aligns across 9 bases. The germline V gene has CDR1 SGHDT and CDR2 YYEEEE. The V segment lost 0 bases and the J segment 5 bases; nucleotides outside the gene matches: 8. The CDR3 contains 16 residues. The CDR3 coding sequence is TGTGCCAGCAGCTTGGTGCGGGAGGGCAGGGGGGAGACCCAGTACTTC. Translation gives CASSLVREGRGETQYF. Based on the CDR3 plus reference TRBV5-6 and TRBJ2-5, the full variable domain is DAGVTQSPTHLIKTRGQQVTLRCSPKSGHDTVSWYQQALGQGPQFIFQYYEEEERQRGNFPDRFSGHQFPNYSSELNVNALLLGDSALYLCASSLVREGRGETQYFGPGTRLLVL.